This TCR beta chain was identified during a study of human T cells and chemical hapten exposure. The overall study: Patients, a majority of them female, were diagnosed with alopecia areata, totalis or universalis. The study's findings and limits: The study found that DPC sensitization did not change TCRs above 1 in 1000 frequency.

This clonotype was seen once. Its antigen remains unidentified. Unique molecular identifiers were attached to individual cDNA molecules within the library. As handled by the study authors: Between about 23,224 and 700,000 TCRs appeared in each sample, and the median stood at 95,638. TCRdb ran MiXCR on the RACE reads and lists one entry per CDR3 protein. None of the V and J calls come from the authors' own analysis; TCRdb made them. Found here are fewer than 200,000 distinct CDR3 sequences, more than 25% of them singletons; the top ten hold under 3%. Noted time point: pre-sensitization, week 0. The treatment here: therapeutic diphenylcyclopropenone sensitization with weekly scalp DPC. CDR3 length equals 17 residues. V gave up 0 bases and J gave up 0 bases, with 11 bases separating them. Germline loops: CDR1 MDHEN, CDR2 SYDVKM.

Sequencing used whole blood, obtained in connection with sensitization to the hapten diphenylcyclopropenone (DPC). This sequence originates from a woman in her 30s with alopecia areata. Some clones in this sample may be carry-over from other donors' samples. The rearrangement uses TRBV28 and TRBJ2-2, with D perhaps assigned TRBD1 or TRBD2 (5 bases each). The CDR3 protein is CASSLWTGTANTGELFF. In DNA, the CDR3 is TGTGCCAGCAGTTTATGGACGGGGACCGCGAACACCGGGGAGCTGTTTTTT.